A single sample is the source of the 20 T cell receptor beta chains below, sequenced in a study of CD4 T cells in relation to SARS-CoV-2 and coronaviruses. Unexposed donor CD4+ T cells date from about 2011-2018, before the COVID-19 pandemic. Only in-frame clones appear in the TCRdb table, and some are missing; sequencing was by immunoSEQ multiplex PCR. This sample has roughly 63,000 clones, with approximately 94% found just once. What was sequenced was naive CD4+ T cells from PBMCs. As for subset: naive CD4+ T cells isolated by negative enrichment. All receptors come from a human donor in good health.

The rearrangement links TRBV5-4 to TRBJ2-1; 7 positions agree with TRBD1. The germline gives CDR1 SGHNT, CDR2 YYREEE (reference sequence). The CDR3 length is 16 residues. The V segment lost 4 bases and the J segment 4 bases; nucleotides outside the gene matches: 11. The CDR3 sequence: CASSPESGTVYNEQFF. The CDR3 nucleotides are TGTGCCAGCAGCCCCGAATCCGGGACAGTTTACAATGAGCAGTTCTTC.

This clone was found once. The chain links TRBV3-1 (or the pseudogene TRBV3-2) to TRBJ1-1; 8 nucleotides match TRBD1. Unmatched junction bases numbered 19, after V lost 5 bases and J lost 8 bases. Per the germline V gene, CDR1 is LGHDT and CDR2 is YNNKEL (reference sequence). CDR3 length: 17 amino acids. The CDR3 DNA reads as TGTGCCAGCAGCACCCGGACAGGGAAGGTGAGTTGGTCGGAAGCTTTCTTT. This translates into CASSTRTGKVSWSEAFF.

The CDR3 here is CASSMGPLVGGARTDTQYF. The CDR3 DNA reads as TGTGCCAGTAGTATGGGACCCCTTGTTGGGGGGGCGCGCACAGATACGCAGTATTTT. The chain has TRBV19 and TRBJ2-3; D is perhaps TRBD2 (7 bases). Germline loops: CDR1 LNHDA, CDR2 SQIVND (reference sequence). Trimming removed 3 bases at V and 1 base at J, with 23 bases between. The length of the CDR3 is 19 residues.

Only one count was recorded for this clone. The chain carries TRBV29-1 and TRBJ2-7, with 9 nucleotides matching TRBD2. The V gene end was trimmed by 4 bases and the J gene end by 3 bases; junction bases not matched to a gene: 16. The CDR3 spans 17 residues. Germline loops: CDR1 SQVTM, CDR2 ANQGSEA. The CDR3 loop reads CSVAGTEGAGGYYEQYF. The CDR3 DNA reads as TGCAGCGTTGCGGGGACAGAAGGAGCGGGAGGCTACTACGAGCAGTACTTC.

The rearrangement uses TRBV5-4 and TRBJ1-2; the D is unclear. The length of the CDR3 is 14 residues. Trimming stripped 0 bases from V and 8 bases from J, with 14 bases between. Germline V gene data show CDR1 as SGHNT and CDR2 as YYREEE (reference sequence). For the CDR3, the DNA is TGTGCCAGCAGCTTGGGACGAACGAGAACAGGCTACACCTTC. This encodes CASSLGRTRTGYTF.

The chain couples TRBV5-1 to TRBJ2-1; 12 positions agree with TRBD2. This CDR3 spans 15 amino acids. V was clipped by 2 bases and J by 7 bases; unmatched bases: 4. The germline gives CDR1 SGHRS, CDR2 YFSETQ. The CDR3 nucleotides read TGCGCCAGCAGCTTCCCTAGCGGGAGGGAAAATGAGCAGTTCTTC. It translates to CASSFPSGRENEQFF.

The chain uses TRBV9 and TRBJ1-2; 9 nucleotides align to TRBD1. Trimming at V came to 3 bases and at J to 5 bases, leaving 11 bases not matched to a gene. Germline lookup yields CDR1 SGDLS and CDR2 YYNGEE. This CDR3 is 16 amino acids long. As DNA, the CDR3 is TGTGCCAGCAGCGGACATACAGGGGGCGCGGGATATGGCTACACCTTC. Its protein product is CASSGHTGGAGYGYTF.

The chain combines TRBV5-6 with TRBJ1-1, with D hard to call. There are 12 residues in the CDR3. Germline CDR1 is SGHDT and CDR2 is YYEEEE. V was pared by 1 base and J by 8 bases, with 9 bases between. CDR3 region: CASSLSGIEAFF. The CDR3 nucleotides are TGTGCCAGCAGCTTGTCTGGAATCGAAGCTTTCTTT.

The V gene is TRBV11-2, the J gene TRBJ1-1; 7 bases align to TRBD1. This CDR3 is built from 13 residues. Germline CDR1 reads SGHAT; CDR2 reads FQNNGV. The J segment lost 3 bases and the V segment lost 5 bases, leaving 3 bases of the junction unmatched. The CDR3 protein is CASSNTGDTEAFF. The CDR3, as DNA: TGTGCCAGCAGCAATACAGGGGACACTGAAGCTTTCTTT.

The rearrangement links TRBV28 to TRBJ2-3, with TRBD1 matching 9 bases. Per germline, CDR1 MDHEN and CDR2 SYDVKM. CDR3 length: 15 amino acids. V lost 5 bases and J lost 6; bases outside the gene matches: 9. The DNA for the CDR3 is TGTGCCAGCAGTCCCGGGACAGGGATCCGGGATACGCAGTATTTT. Translation gives CASSPGTGIRDTQYF. Full variable domain (rest looked up from reference TRBV28 and TRBJ2-3): DVKVTQSSRYLVKRTGEKVFLECVQDMDHENMFWYRQDPGLGLRLIYFSYDVKMKEKGDIPEGYSVSREKKERFSLILESASTNQTSMYLCASSPGTGIRDTQYFGPGTRLTVL.

The rearrangement joins TRBV18 to TRBJ1-5, with 7 bases identical to TRBD1. V shed 3 bases and J 6 bases; nucleotides not matched to a gene: 14. Germline CDR1 KGHSH, CDR2 LQKENI. The length of the CDR3 is 17 residues. This CDR3 reads CASSPTTGRDTRQPQHF. DNA for the CDR3: TGTGCCAGCTCACCCACGACAGGGCGCGACACGCGTCAGCCCCAGCATTTT.

The J gene is TRBJ2-1, the V gene TRBV6-1, with TRBD1 matching 9 bases. CDR3 size: 15 residues. Looked up from germline, CDR1 is MNHNS and CDR2 is SASEGT. Trimming took 2 bases from V and 10 from J; bases not matched to a gene: 9. Here the CDR3 DNA reads TGTGCCAGCAGTGAACCGGGACAGGGCCGTCACGAGCAGTTCTTC. It translates to CASSEPGQGRHEQFF.

V is TRBV21-1 and J is TRBJ2-5; TRBD2 reflects the table's D call only, with no check against the DNA. TRBV21-1 is deemed a pseudogene. The CDR3 consists of 15 residues. CDR3 in DNA: TGTGCCAGCAGCAAAGAGAGGAAACCGGGAGAGACCCAGTACTTC. Encoded protein: CASSKERKPGETQYF.

The chain carries TRBV10-3 and TRBJ2-7, with 7 bases that match TRBD1. V was pared by 8 bases and J by 3 bases, with 4 bases of the junction left unmatched. The CDR3 extends over 12 amino acids. Germline V gene sequence: CDR1 ENHRY, CDR2 SYGVKD. For the CDR3, the DNA is TGTGCCATCCCGGGACAGAGCTACGAGCAGTACTTC. Residues: CAIPGQSYEQYF.

The chain couples TRBV12-3 or TRBV12-4 to TRBJ1-1, with TRBD1 as a possible D gene (5 bases). Trimming stripped 4 bases from V and 1 base from J, with 7 bases between. This CDR3 spans 13 amino acids. This CDR3 is CASSSDRNTEAFF. CDR3 bases: TGTGCCAGCAGTTCTGACAGGAACACTGAAGCTTTCTTT.

This chain joins TRBV28 and TRBJ2-7; no definite D call. The ends were cut back, 2 bases at V and 5 bases at J, with 7 bases in the middle. Germline loops: CDR1 MDHEN, CDR2 SYDVKM. This CDR3 is built from 12 residues. The CDR3 loop is CASSLIFNEQYF. For the CDR3, the DNA is TGTGCCAGCAGTTTAATCTTCAACGAGCAGTACTTC. The variable domain in full, with the rest retrieved from reference TRBV28 and TRBJ2-7, is DVKVTQSSRYLVKRTGEKVFLECVQDMDHENMFWYRQDPGLGLRLIYFSYDVKMKEKGDIPEGYSVSREKKERFSLILESASTNQTSMYLCASSLIFNEQYFGPGTRLTVT.

The J gene is TRBJ2-3, the V gene TRBV13; 7 nucleotides align to TRBD2. CDR3 length: 15 residues. V gave up 1 base and J gave up 4 bases; unmatched junction bases: 5. From germline, CDR1 is PRHDT and CDR2 FYEKMQ (reference sequence). The CDR3 nucleotides read TGTGCCAGCAGCTTAGTGGCGGGAGTTGCAGATACGCAGTATTTT. Protein: CASSLVAGVADTQYF.

The chain uses TRBV9 and TRBJ2-4, with D possibly TRBD1 on 5 matching bases. V was cut by 0 bases and J by 3 bases, with 10 bases left in between. CDR1 and CDR2 from the germline V gene are SGDLS and YYNGEE. The CDR3 is made up of 15 amino acids. The CDR3 spells CASSVEGWDKNIQYF. DNA for the CDR3: TGTGCCAGCAGCGTAGAGGGGTGGGACAAAAACATTCAGTACTTC.

V is TRBV6-5 and J is TRBJ2-2; no clear D. Per the germline V gene, CDR1 is MNHEY and CDR2 is SVGAGI. This CDR3 comprises 15 residues. V was shortened by 8 bases and J by 3 bases, with 16 bases between the two germline ends. The CDR3 region is CASGRRRGDTGELFF. Here the CDR3 DNA reads TGTGCCAGCGGAAGGCGGCGTGGCGACACCGGGGAGCTGTTTTTT.

The rearrangement links TRBV12-3 or TRBV12-4 to TRBJ2-1; unclear D gene. This CDR3 contains 12 residues. V was pared by 5 bases and J by 7 bases, with 9 bases between. CDR3 bases: TGTGCCAGCAGTCACAGCTGGAATGAGCAGTTCTTC. This sequence encodes CASSHSWNEQFF.